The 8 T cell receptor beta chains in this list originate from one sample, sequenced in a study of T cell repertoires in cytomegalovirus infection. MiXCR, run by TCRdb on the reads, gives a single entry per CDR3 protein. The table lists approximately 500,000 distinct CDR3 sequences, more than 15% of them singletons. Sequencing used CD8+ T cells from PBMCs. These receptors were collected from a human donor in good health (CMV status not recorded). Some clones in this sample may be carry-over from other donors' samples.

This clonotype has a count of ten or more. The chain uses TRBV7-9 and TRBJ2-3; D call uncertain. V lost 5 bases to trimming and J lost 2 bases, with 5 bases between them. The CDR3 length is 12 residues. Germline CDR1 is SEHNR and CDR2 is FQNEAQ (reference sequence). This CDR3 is CASSTLTDTQYF. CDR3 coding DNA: TGTGCCAGCAGCACACTCACAGATACGCAGTATTTT.

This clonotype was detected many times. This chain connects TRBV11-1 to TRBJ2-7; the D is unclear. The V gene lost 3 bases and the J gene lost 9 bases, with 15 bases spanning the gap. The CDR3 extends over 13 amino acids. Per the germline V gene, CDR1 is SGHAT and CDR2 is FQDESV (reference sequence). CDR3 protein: CASSLSSSSVQYF. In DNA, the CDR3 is TGTGCCAGCAGCTTGTCGTCCTCCTCCGTGCAGTACTTC.

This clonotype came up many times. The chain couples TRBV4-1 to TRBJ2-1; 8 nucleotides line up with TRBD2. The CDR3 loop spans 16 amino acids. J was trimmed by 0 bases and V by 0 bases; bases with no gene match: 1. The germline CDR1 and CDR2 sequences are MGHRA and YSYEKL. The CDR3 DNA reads TGCGCCAGCAGCCAAGATAGCGGGGTCTCCTACAATGAGCAGTTCTTC. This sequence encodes CASSQDSGVSYNEQFF.

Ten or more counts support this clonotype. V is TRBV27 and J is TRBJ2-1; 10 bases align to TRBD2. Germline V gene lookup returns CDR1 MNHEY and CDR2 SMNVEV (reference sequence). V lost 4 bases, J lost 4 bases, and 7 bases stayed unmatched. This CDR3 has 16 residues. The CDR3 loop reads CASSSGTSGTYNEQFF. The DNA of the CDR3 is TGTGCCAGCAGTTCCGGAACTAGCGGGACTTACAATGAGCAGTTCTTC.

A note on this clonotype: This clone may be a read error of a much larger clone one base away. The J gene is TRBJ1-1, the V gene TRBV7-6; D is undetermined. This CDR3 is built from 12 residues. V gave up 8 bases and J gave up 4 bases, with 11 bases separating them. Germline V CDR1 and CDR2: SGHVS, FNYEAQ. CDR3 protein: CASRSMATEAFF. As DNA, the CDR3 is TGTGCCAGCCGCTCTATGGCCACTGAAGCTTTCTTT.

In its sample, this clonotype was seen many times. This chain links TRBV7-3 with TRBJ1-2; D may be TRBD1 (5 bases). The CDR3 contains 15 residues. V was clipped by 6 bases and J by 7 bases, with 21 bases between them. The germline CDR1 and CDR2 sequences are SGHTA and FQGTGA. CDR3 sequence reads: CASSRGDPQRSGYTF. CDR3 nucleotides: TGTGCCAGCAGTCGCGGGGACCCCCAAAGGTCTGGCTACACCTTC.

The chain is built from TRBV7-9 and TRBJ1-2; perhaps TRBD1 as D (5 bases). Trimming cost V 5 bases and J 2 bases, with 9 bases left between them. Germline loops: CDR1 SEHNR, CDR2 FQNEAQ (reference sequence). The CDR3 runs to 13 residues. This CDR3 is CASSRTPNYGYTF. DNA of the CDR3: TGTGCCAGCAGCCGGACACCAAACTATGGCTACACCTTC.

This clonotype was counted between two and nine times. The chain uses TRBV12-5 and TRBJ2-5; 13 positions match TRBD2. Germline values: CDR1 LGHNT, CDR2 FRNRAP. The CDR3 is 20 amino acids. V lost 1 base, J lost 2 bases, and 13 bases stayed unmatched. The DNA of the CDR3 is TGTGCTAGTGGTTTGGAAATCCTACTAGCGGGGGGGCCGGGGCAAGAGACCCAGTACTTC. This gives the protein CASGLEILLAGGPGQETQYF.